This entry is about one T cell receptor (beta chain). The clone's antigen remains unknown. Within one base of it there is no much larger clone, and no base qualities were kept. The library came from RT-PCR. TCRdb lists the instrument as Illumina HiSeq 2500. TCRdb itself trimmed the public reads at Q25 with fastp, ran MiXCR and retained productive beta chains. Records with the same CDR3 protein are collapsed into one entry carrying the most frequent genes and DNA. The sample table contains more than 250,000 distinct CDR3 sequences; only one count was recorded for roughly 22% of them. The top ten clones comprise 10% to 13% of the sample. The entry originates in a study of response to subunit inactivated influenza vaccine (dated by TCRdb to between 2018 and 2020). Concerning the study at large: Deep quantitative profiling of the T cell receptor repertoire was used in the study to follow responses to a trivalent subunit inactivated influenza vaccine. Results the study describes overall, beyond this receptor: The authors suggested that each seasonal influenza vaccination may recruit only a limited number of new T cells.

CDR1 and CDR2 were assigned from the germline V gene as MNHNS and SASEGT. Counted from cysteine to phenylalanine, this CDR3 has 15 amino acids. The DNA shown is the 45-base CDR3, in frame from base 1. V sheds 8 bases and J sheds 0 bases, leaving 11 bases between their ends. The sequencing used PBMCs from blood, collected around 22 months after vaccination. The receptor chain draws on TRBV6-1 and TRBJ2-6, with the D gene not confidently named. The sequence derives from a man in his fifties or sixties who received an inactivated influenza vaccine. Donor details come from another sample of the same person, matched by shared clones. The CDR3 sequence is CASGIFFSGANVLTF. The DNA sequence is as follows: TGTGCCAGCGGAATCTTTTTCTCTGGGGCCAACGTCCTGACTTTC.